This TCR beta chain was found in a study of T cell responses to AZD1222 COVID-19 vaccine. With respect to this clone: No antigen is known for it.

Points from the study as a whole: Sampled repertoires all dated from after the peak T cell response.

The CDR3 is 15 residues long. The V gene's germline CDR1 is LNHDA and CDR2 SQIVND (reference sequence). V lost 7 bases and J 3 bases, leaving 15 bases between the germline ends. Method: immunoSEQ multiplex PCR; TCRdb's copy keeps in-frame clones and lacks some. Here the sample spans around 88,000 clones, nearly 90% being singletons. The material was peripheral blood, obtained on day 0 of MenACWY control vaccination. This receptor was identified in an adult in good health. The gene calls are TRBV19 and TRBJ2-2, with D hard to call. The CDR3 is CASKQPSTDTGELFF. As DNA, the CDR3 is TGTGCCAGTAAACAGCCCTCCACGGACACCGGGGAGCTGTTTTTT.